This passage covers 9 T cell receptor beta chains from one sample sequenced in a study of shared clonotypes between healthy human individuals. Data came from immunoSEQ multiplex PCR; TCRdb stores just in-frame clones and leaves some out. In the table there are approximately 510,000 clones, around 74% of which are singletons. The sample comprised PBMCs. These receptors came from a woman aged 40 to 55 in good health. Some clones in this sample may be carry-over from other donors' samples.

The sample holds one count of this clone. The CDR3 bases are TGTGCCAGCAGCCGGACAGGGGAAGCTACCATATATTTT. It encodes CASSRTGEATIYF. The gene calls are TRBV6-1 and TRBJ1-3; 9 bases align to TRBD1. The germline V gene encodes CDR1 MNHNS and CDR2 SASEGT. V gave up 6 bases and J gave up 10 bases; unmatched junction bases: 7. The CDR3 sequence is 13 residues long.

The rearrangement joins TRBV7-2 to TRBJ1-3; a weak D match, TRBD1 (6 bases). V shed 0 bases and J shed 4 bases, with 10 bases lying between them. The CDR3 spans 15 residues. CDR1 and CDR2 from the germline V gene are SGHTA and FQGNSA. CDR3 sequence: CASSLARGAGNTIYF. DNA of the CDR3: TGTGCCAGCAGCTTAGCCCGGGGGGCGGGAAACACCATATATTTT.

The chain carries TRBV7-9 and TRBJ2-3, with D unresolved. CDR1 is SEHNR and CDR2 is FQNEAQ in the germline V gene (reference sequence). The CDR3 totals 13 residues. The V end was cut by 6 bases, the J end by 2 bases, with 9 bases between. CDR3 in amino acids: CASSNGFTDTQYF. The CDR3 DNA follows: TGTGCCAGCAGTAACGGTTTCACAGATACGCAGTATTTT.

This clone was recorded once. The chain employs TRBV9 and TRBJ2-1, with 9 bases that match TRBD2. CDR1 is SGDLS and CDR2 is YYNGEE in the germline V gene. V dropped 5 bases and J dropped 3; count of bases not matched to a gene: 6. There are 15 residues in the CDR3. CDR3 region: CASSRQREVYNEQFF. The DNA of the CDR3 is TGTGCCAGCAGTCGGCAGCGGGAGGTCTACAATGAGCAGTTCTTC.

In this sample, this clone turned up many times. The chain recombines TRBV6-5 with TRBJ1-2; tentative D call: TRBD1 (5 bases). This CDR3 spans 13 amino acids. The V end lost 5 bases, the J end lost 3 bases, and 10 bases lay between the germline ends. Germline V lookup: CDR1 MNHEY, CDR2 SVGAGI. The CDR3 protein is CASSPGKYYGYTF. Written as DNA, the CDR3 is TGTGCCAGCAGTCCAGGGAAGTACTATGGCTACACCTTC.

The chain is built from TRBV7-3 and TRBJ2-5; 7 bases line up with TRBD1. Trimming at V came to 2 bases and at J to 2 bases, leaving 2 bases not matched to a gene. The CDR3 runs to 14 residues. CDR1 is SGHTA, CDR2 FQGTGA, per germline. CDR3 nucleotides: TGTGCCAGCAGCTTAGACAGGGAACAAGAGACCCAGTACTTC. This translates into CASSLDREQETQYF.

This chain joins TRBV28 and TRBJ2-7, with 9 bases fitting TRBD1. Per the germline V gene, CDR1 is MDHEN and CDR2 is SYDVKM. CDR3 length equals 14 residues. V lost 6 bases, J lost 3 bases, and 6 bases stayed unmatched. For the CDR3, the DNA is TGTGCCAGCAGGGGGGACAGGGCCGGCTACGAGCAGTACTTC. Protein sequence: CASRGDRAGYEQYF.

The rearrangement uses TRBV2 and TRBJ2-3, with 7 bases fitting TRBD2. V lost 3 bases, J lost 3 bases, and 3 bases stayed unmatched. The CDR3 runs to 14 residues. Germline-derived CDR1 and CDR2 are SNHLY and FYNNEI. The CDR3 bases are TGTGCCAGCAGTGACGGGGGGAGAACAGATACGCAGTATTTT. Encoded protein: CASSDGGRTDTQYF.

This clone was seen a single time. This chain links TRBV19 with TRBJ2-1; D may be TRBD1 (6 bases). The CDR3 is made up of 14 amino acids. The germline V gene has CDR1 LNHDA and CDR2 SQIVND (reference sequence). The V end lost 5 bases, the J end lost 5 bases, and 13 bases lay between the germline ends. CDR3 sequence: CASSARTVNNEQFF. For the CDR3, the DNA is TGTGCCAGTAGTGCCCGGACAGTAAACAATGAGCAGTTCTTC.